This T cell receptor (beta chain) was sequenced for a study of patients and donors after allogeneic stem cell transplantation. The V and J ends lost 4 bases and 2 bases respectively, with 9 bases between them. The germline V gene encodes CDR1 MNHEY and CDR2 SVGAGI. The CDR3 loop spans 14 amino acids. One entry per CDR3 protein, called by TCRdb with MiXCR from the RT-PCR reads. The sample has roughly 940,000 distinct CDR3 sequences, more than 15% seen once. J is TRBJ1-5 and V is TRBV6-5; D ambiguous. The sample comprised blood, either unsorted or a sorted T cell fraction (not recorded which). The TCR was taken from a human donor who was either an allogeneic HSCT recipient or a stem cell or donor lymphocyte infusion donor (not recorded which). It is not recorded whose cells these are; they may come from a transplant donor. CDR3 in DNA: TGTGCCAGCAGTTTCGCAGTAGGCAATCAGCCCCAGCATTTT. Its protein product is CASSFAVGNQPQHF.